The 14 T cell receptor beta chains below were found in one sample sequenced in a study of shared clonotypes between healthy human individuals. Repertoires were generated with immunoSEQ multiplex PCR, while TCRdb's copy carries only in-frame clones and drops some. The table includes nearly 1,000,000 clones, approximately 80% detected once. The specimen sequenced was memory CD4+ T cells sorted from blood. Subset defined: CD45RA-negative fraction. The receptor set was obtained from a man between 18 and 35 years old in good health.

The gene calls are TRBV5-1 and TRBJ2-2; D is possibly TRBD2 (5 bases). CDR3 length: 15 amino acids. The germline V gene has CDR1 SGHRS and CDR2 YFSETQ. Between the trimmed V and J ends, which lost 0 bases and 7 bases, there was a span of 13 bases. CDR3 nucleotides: TGCGCCAGCAGCTTGGCCAGCGGTTTGAACGGGGAGCTGTTTTTT. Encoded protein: CASSLASGLNGELFF.

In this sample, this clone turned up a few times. CDR3 region: CASSHGSGHETQYF. The CDR3 nucleotides are TGTGCCAGCAGCCACGGGTCGGGACACGAGACCCAGTACTTC. The V call is TRBV9, the J call TRBJ2-5, with a tentative D call TRBD1 (6 bases). Germline V gives CDR1 SGDLS, CDR2 YYNGEE. CDR3 size: 14 residues. The ends were cut back, 4 bases at V and 5 bases at J, with 15 bases in the middle.

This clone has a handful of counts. CDR3 sequence: CASRNGVRTNDGYTF. The CDR3 coding sequence is TGTGCCAGCAGGAATGGTGTCAGAACCAATGATGGCTACACCTTC. The chain carries TRBV2 and TRBJ1-2, with D hard to call. This CDR3 spans 15 amino acids. Germline assignment: CDR1 SNHLY and CDR2 FYNNEI. The V end lost 6 bases, the J end lost 6 bases, and 20 bases lay between the germline ends.

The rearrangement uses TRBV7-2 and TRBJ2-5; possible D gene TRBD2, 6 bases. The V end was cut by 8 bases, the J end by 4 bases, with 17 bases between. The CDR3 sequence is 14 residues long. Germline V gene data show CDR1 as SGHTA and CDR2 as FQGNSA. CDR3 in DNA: TGTGCCAGCGGTATGGGCGGGGTATCAGAGACCCAGTACTTC. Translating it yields CASGMGGVSETQYF.

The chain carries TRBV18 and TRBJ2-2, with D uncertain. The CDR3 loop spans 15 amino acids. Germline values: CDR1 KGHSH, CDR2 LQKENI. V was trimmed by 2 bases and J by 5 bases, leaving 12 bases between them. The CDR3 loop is CASSPSSLGTGELFF. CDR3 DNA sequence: TGTGCCAGCTCACCAAGTTCTTTGGGGACCGGGGAGCTGTTTTTT.

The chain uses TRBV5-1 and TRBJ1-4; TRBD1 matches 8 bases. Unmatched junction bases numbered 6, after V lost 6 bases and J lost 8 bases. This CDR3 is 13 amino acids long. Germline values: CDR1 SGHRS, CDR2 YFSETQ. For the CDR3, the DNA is TGCGCCAGCAACCAGGGGGCCGGGGAAAAACTGTTTTTT. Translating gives CASNQGAGEKLFF.

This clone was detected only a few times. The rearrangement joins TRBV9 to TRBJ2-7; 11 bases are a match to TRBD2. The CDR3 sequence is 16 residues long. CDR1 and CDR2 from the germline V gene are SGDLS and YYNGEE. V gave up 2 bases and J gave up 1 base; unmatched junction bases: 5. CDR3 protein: CASSVHGTSGSYEQYF. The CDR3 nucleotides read TGTGCCAGCAGCGTCCACGGGACTAGCGGTTCCTACGAGCAGTACTTC.

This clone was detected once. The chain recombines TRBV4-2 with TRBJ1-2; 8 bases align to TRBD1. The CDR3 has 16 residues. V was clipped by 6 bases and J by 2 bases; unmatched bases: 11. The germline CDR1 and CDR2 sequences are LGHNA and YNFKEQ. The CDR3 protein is CASRADRGFENYGYTF. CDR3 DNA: TGTGCCAGCAGGGCAGACAGGGGTTTCGAGAACTATGGCTACACCTTC.

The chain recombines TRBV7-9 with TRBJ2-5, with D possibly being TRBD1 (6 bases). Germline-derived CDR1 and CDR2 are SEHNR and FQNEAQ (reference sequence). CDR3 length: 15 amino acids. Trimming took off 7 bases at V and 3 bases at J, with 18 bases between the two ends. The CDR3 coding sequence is TGTGCCAGCACCCCCCCTGGAACAGGGAAAGAGACCCAGTACTTC. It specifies CASTPPGTGKETQYF.

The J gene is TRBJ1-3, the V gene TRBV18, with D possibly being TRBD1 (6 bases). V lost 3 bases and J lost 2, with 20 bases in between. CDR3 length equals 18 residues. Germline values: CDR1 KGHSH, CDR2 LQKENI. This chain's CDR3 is CASSPPVGGVMPGNTIYF. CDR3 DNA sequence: TGTGCCAGCTCACCCCCCGTAGGGGGGGTGATGCCTGGAAACACCATATATTTT.

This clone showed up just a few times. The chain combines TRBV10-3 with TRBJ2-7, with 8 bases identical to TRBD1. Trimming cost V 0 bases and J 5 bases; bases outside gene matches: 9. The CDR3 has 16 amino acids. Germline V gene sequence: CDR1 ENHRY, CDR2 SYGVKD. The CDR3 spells CAISESTWTGINEQYF. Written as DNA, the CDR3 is TGTGCCATCAGTGAGTCAACCTGGACAGGGATCAACGAGCAGTACTTC.

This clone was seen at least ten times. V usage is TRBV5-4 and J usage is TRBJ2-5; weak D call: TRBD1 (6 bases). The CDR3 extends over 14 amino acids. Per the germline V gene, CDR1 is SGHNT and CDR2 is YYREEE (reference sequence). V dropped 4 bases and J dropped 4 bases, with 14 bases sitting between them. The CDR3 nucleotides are TGTGCCAGCAGCGAGCTACAGGGCCGAGAGACCCAGTACTTC. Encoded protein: CASSELQGRETQYF.

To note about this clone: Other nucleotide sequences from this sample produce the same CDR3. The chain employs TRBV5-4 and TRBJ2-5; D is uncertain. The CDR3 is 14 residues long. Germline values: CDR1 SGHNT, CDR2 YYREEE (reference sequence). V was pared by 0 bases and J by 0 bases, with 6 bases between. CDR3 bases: TGTGCCAGCAGCTTGGTGGGGAACCAAGAGACCCAGTACTTC. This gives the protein CASSLVGNQETQYF.

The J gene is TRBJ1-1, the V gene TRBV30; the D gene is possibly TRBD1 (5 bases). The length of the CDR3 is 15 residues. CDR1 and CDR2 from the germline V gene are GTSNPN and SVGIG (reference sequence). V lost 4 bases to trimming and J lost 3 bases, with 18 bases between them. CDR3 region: CAWNPGRLRDTEAFF. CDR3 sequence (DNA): TGTGCCTGGAACCCGGGACGCCTCAGGGACACTGAAGCTTTCTTT.